Included here is one T cell receptor beta chain sequence, with context. Assay: immunoSEQ multiplex PCR; the TCRdb copy retains only in-frame clones and omits some. The sample has about 200,000 clones, 80% to 90% seen once; the top ten hold approximately 6.2%. This specimen comes from a study of blood T cell repertoires in COVID-19. About the study: The cDNA or gDNA used as material had been derived from T cells, B-cell-depleted T cells, or PBMCs.

Between the trimmed V and J ends, which lost 8 bases and 10 bases, there was a span of 24 bases. Germline assignment: CDR1 MDHEN and CDR2 SYDVKM. The CDR3 has 15 residues. The clonotype comes from a man aged 60-69 years who had recovered from COVID-19. The chain links TRBV28 to TRBJ2-1, with D perhaps TRBD1 (6 bases). The specimen sequenced was peripheral blood. The CDR3 nucleotides are TGTGCCAGCTACACCGGGACACAGTATTTGGCCGAGCAGTTCTTC. Translating gives CASYTGTQYLAEQFF. Full variable domain (outside the CDR3, taken from reference TRBV28 and TRBJ2-1): DVKVTQSSRYLVKRTGEKVFLECVQDMDHENMFWYRQDPGLGLRLIYFSYDVKMKEKGDIPEGYSVSREKKERFSLILESASTNQTSMYLCASYTGTQYLAEQFFGPGTRLTVL.